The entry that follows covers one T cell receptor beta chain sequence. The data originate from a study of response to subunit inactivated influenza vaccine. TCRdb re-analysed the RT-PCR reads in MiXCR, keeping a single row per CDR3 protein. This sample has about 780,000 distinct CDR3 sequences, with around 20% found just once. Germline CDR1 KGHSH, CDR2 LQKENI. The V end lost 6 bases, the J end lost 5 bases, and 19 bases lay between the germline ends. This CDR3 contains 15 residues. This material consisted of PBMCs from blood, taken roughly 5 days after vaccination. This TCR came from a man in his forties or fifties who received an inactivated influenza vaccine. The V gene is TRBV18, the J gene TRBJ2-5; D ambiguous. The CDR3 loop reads CASSPRSGSKETQYF. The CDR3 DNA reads TGTGCCAGCTCCCCCCGTTCCGGGTCGAAGGAGACCCAGTACTTC.